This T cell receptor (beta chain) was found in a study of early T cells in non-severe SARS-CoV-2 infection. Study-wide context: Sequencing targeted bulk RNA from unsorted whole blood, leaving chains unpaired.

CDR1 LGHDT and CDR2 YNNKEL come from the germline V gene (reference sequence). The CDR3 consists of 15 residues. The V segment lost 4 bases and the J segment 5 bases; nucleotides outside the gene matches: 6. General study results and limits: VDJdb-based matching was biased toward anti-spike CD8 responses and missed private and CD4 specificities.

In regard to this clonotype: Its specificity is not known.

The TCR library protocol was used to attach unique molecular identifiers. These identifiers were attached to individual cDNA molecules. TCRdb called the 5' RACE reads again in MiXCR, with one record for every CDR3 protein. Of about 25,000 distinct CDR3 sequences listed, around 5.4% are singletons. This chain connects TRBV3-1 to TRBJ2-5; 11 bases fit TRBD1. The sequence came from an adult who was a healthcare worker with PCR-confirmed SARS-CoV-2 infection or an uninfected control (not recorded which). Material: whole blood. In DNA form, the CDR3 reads TGTGCCAGCAGCCTTGGGGACAGGGGGAGGGAGACCCAGTACTTC. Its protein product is CASSLGDRGRETQYF.